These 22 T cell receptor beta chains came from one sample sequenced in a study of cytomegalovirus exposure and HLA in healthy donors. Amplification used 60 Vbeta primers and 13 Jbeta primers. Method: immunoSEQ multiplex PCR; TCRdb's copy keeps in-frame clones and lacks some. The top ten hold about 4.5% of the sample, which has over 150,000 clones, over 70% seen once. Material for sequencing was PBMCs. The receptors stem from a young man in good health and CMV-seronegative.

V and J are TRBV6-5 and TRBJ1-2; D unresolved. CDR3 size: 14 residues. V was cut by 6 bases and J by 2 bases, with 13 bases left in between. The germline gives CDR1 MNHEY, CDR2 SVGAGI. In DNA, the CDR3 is TGTGCCAGCAGCCCCAGCGGGCGCAACTATGGCTACACCTTC. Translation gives CASSPSGRNYGYTF.

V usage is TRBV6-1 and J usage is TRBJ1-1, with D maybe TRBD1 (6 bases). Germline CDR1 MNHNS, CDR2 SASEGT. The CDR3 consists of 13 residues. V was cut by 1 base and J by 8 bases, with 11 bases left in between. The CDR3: CASSEGRTAEAFF. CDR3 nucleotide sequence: TGTGCCAGCAGTGAAGGTAGGACAGCAGAAGCTTTCTTT.

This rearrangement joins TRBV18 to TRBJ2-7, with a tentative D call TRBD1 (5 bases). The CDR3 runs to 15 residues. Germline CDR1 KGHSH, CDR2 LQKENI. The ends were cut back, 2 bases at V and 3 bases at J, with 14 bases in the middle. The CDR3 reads CASSPNAGQFYEQYF. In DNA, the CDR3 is TGTGCCAGCTCACCAAATGCAGGGCAGTTCTACGAGCAGTACTTC.

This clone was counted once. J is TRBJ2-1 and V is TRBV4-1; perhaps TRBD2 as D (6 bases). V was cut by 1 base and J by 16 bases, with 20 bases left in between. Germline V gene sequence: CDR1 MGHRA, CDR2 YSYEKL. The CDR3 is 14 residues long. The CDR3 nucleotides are TGCGCCAGCAGCCAAGGGGAGGACGGGACTGGGCGATTCTTC. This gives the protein CASSQGEDGTGRFF.

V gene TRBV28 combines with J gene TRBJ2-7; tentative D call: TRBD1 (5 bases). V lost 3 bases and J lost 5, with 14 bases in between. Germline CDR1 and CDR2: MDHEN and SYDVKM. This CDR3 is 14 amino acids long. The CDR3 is CASSFSGRVHEQYF. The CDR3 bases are TGTGCCAGCAGTTTTTCGGGCAGGGTACACGAGCAGTACTTC. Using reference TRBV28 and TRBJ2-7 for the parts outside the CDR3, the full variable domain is DVKVTQSSRYLVKRTGEKVFLECVQDMDHENMFWYRQDPGLGLRLIYFSYDVKMKEKGDIPEGYSVSREKKERFSLILESASTNQTSMYLCASSFSGRVHEQYFGPGTRLTVT.

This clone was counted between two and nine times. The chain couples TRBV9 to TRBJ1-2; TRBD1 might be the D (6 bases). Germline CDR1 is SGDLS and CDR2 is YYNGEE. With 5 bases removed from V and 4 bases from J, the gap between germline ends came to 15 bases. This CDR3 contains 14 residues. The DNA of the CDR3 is TGTGCCAGCAGACCTACAGGGACCTCCTATGGCTACACCTTC. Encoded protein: CASRPTGTSYGYTF. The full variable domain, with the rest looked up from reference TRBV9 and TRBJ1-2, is DSGVTQTPKHLITATGQRVTLRCSPRSGDLSVYWYQQSLDQGLQFLIQYYNGEERAKGNILERFSAQQFPDLHSELNLSSLELGDSALYFCASRPTGTSYGYTFGSGTRLTVV.

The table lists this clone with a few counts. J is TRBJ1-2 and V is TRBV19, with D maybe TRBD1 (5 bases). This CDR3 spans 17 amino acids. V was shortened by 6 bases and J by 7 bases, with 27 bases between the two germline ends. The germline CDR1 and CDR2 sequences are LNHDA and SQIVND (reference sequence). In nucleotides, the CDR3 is TGTGCCAGTAGGGGGTGGGTTCAGACAGACCCTGAGGCTGGCTACACCTTC. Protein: CASRGWVQTDPEAGYTF.

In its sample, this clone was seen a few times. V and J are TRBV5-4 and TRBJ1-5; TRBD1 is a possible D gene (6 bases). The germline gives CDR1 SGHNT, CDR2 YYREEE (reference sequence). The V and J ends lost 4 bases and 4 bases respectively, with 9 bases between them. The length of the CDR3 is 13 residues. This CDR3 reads CASSRDINQPQHF. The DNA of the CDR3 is TGTGCCAGCAGCCGGGACATTAATCAGCCCCAGCATTTT.

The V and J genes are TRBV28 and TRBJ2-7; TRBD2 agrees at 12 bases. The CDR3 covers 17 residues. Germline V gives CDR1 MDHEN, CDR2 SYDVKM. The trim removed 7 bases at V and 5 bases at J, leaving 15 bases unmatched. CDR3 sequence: CASTPGTSGRYGDEQYF. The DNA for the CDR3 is TGTGCCAGCACCCCTGGTACTAGCGGGAGGTACGGGGACGAGCAGTACTTC.

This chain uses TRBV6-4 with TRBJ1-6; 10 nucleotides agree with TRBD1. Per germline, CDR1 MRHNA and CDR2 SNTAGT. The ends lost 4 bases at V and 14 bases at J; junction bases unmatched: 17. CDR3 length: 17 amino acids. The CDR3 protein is CASSGENRDRGSRALHF. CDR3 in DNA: TGTGCCAGCAGTGGGGAAAACCGGGACAGGGGTAGTCGGGCCCTCCACTTT.

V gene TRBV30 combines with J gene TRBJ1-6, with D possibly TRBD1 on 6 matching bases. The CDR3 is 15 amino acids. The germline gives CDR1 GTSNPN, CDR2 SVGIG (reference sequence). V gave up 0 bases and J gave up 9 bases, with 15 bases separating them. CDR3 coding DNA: TGTGCCTGGAGTGTACTCCGACAGGATCGTTCACCCCTCCACTTT. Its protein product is CAWSVLRQDRSPLHF.

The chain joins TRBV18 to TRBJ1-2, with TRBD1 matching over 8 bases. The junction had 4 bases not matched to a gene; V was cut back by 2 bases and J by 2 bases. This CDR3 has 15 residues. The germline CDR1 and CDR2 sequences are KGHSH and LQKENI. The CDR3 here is CASSPVRTGNYGYTF. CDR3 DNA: TGTGCCAGCTCACCAGTTCGGACAGGGAACTATGGCTACACCTTC. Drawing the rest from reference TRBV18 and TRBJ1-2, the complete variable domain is NAGVMQNPRHLVRRRGQEARLRCSPMKGHSHVYWYRQLPEEGLKFMVYLQKENIIDESGMPKERFSAEFPKEGPSILRIQQVVRGDSAAYFCASSPVRTGNYGYTFGSGTRLTVV.

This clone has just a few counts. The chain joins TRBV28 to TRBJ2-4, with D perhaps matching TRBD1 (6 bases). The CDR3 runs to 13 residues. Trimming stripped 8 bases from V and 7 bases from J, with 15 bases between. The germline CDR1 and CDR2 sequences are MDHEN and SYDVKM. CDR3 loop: CASRDRTSNIQYF. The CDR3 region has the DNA TGTGCCAGCCGAGACAGGACCTCCAACATTCAGTACTTC.

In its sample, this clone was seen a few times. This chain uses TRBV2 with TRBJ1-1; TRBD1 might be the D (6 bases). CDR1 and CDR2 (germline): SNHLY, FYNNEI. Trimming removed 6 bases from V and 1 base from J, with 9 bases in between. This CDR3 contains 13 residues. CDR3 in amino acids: CASRRTENTEAFF. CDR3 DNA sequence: TGTGCCAGCAGGAGGACAGAGAACACTGAAGCTTTCTTT. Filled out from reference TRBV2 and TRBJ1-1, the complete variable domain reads EPEVTQTPSHQVTQMGQEVILRCVPISNHLYFYWYRQILGQKVEFLVSFYNNEISEKSEIFDDQFSVERPDGSNFTLKIRSTKLEDSAMYFCASRRTENTEAFFGQGTRLTVV.

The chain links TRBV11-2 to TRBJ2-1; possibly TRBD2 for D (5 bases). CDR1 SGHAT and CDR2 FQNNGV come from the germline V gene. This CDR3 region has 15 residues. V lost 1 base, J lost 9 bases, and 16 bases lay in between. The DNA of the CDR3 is TGTGCCAGCAGCTTAGGGAATGTGAGGGTGGGTGAGCAGTTCTTC. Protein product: CASSLGNVRVGEQFF.

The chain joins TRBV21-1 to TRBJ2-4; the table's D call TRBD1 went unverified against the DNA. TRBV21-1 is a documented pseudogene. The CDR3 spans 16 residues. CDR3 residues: CASSPRGLSAKNIQYF. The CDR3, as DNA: TGTGCCAGCAGCCCCAGGGGATTATCGGCCAAAAACATTCAGTACTTC.

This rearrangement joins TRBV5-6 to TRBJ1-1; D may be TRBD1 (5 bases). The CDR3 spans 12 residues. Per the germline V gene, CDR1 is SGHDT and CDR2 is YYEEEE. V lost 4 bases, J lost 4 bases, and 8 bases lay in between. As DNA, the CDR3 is TGTGCCAGCAGCAGGGGTGTCACTGAAGCTTTCTTT. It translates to CASSRGVTEAFF.

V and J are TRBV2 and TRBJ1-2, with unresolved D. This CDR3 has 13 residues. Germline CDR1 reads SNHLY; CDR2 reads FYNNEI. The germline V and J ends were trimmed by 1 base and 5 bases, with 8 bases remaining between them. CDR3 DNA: TGTGCCAGCAGTGAAGGCCAGATATATGGCTACACCTTC. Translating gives CASSEGQIYGYTF.

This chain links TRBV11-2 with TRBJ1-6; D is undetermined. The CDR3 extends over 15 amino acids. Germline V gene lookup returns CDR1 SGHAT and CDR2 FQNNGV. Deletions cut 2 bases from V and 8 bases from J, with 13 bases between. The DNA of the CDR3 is TGTGCCAGCAGCTTAATTTGGGAGGTTGATTCACCCCTCCACTTT. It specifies CASSLIWEVDSPLHF.

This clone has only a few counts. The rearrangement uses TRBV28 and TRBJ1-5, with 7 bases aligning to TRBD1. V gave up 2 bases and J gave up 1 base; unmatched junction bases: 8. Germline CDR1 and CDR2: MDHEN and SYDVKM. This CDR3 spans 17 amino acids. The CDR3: CASSLRQGHGSNQPQHF. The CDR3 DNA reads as TGTGCCAGCAGTTTAAGACAGGGACACGGGAGCAATCAGCCCCAGCATTTT.

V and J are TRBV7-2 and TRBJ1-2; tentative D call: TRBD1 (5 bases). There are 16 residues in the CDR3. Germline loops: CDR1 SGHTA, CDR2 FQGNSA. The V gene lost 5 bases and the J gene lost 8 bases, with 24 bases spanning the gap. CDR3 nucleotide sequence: TGTGCCAGCAGCGTCGGGGGGGGACGGGTGGAGCGGGGCTACACCTTC. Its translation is CASSVGGGRVERGYTF.

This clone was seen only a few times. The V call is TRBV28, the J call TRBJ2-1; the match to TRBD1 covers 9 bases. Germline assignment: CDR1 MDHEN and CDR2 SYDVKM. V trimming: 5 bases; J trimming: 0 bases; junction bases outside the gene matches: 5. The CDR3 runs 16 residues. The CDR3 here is CASSHPGQGSYNEQFF. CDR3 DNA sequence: TGTGCCAGCAGTCACCCGGGACAGGGCTCCTACAATGAGCAGTTCTTC.